The clone carrying this T cell receptor (beta chain) has only a few counts. The antigen remains unidentified. The sample belongs to a study of post-analysis software for immune sequencing data. Study overall: The patients showed relapsing-remitting, secondary progressive and progressive-relapsing multiple sclerosis courses. Broader study findings: F-measure co-clustering was strong for batch-matched samples. The normalized Chao1 diversity of multiple sclerosis patients was significantly lower than that of controls. Included in a set of five TRBV segments more frequent in patients than controls were TRBV5-6, TRBV5-1 and TRBV20-1.

Libraries were made from TCR beta cDNA, and they carried unique molecular identifiers. A population of roughly 0.85 to 10 million T cells gave rise to 400,000 to 550,000 cDNA molecules. One entry per CDR3 protein, called by TCRdb with MiXCR from the PCR reads. The sample holds 740,000 or so distinct CDR3 sequences, about 53% seen once. CDR1 and CDR2 (germline): SQVTM, ANQGSEA. V gave up 2 bases and J gave up 6 bases; unmatched junction bases: 2. The CDR3 contains 14 residues. The origin of this receptor is a girl between 10 and 17 years old with multiple sclerosis. The sample consisted of blood. V gene TRBV29-1 combines with J gene TRBJ1-4, with 11 bases that match TRBD1. The CDR3 is CSVERGQGDEKLFF. CDR3 nucleotide sequence: TGCAGCGTTGAACGGGGACAGGGGGATGAAAAACTGTTTTTT.